A single sample is the source of the 27 T cell receptor beta chains below, sequenced in a study of T cell responses to AZD1222 COVID-19 vaccine. Using immunoSEQ multiplex PCR, the repertoire was profiled, and TCRdb retains in-frame clones only, with some absent. Here the sample spans about 94,000 clones, more than 70% being singletons. The sequencing used peripheral blood, collected on day 0 of AZD1222 vaccination. The receptors shown here come from an adult in good health.

V usage is TRBV3-1 (or the pseudogene TRBV3-2) and J usage is TRBJ2-5; 10 nucleotides line up with TRBD1. The junction had 6 bases not matched to a gene; V was cut back by 3 bases and J by 5 bases. CDR3 length: 15 amino acids. The germline V gene has CDR1 LGHDT and CDR2 YNNKEL (reference sequence). The CDR3 protein is CASSQEDRGMETQYF. The DNA of the CDR3 is TGTGCCAGCAGCCAGGAGGACAGGGGGATGGAGACCCAGTACTTC.

This clone was seen a single time. The V gene is TRBV19, the J gene TRBJ1-2, with a possible D match to TRBD1 (5 bases). CDR1 and CDR2 from the germline V gene are LNHDA and SQIVND (reference sequence). Trimming cost V 3 bases and J 0 bases, with 17 bases left between them. The CDR3 has 17 amino acids. CDR3 loop: CASSMGESSPTNYGYTF. The DNA for the CDR3 is TGTGCCAGTAGTATGGGGGAGTCCAGCCCCACTAACTATGGCTACACCTTC.

This chain uses TRBV7-3 with TRBJ1-6, with D unresolved. The germline CDR1 and CDR2 sequences are SGHTA and FQGTGA. Between the trimmed V and J ends, which lost 5 bases and 4 bases, there was a span of 9 bases. The CDR3 covers 14 residues. In DNA, the CDR3 is TGTGCCAGCAGCCCTACAGCTTATAATTCACCCCTCCACTTT. Translating it yields CASSPTAYNSPLHF.

V is TRBV11-2 and J is TRBJ1-3; weak D call: TRBD1 (6 bases). The germline gives CDR1 SGHAT, CDR2 FQNNGV. This CDR3 is 15 amino acids long. V was pared by 5 bases and J by 7 bases, with 18 bases between. The CDR3 loop is CASSRGAGPGNTIYF. The CDR3 DNA sequence: TGTGCCAGCAGCCGGGGGGCCGGGCCCGGGAACACCATATATTTT.

The V and J genes are TRBV29-1 and TRBJ2-1, with D possibly being TRBD1 (5 bases). The V gene lost 4 bases and the J gene lost 0 bases, with 16 bases spanning the gap. This CDR3 region has 16 residues. Germline CDR1 SQVTM, CDR2 ANQGSEA. The CDR3 protein is CSVVKGWRSSYNEQFF. CDR3 nucleotides: TGCAGCGTTGTTAAGGGGTGGCGGAGCTCCTACAATGAGCAGTTCTTC.

The J gene is TRBJ1-2, the V gene TRBV6-1; TRBD1 might be the D (5 bases). Between the trimmed V and J ends, which lost 3 bases and 4 bases, there was a span of 6 bases. CDR1 MNHNS and CDR2 SASEGT come from the germline V gene. The CDR3 has 12 residues. The CDR3 spells CASSDRAYGYTF. The CDR3 coding sequence is TGTGCCAGCAGTGACAGGGCCTATGGCTACACCTTC.

The gene calls are TRBV14 and TRBJ2-6; TRBD1 might be the D (6 bases). This CDR3 has 16 amino acids. The ends were cut back, 4 bases at V and 11 bases at J, with 21 bases in the middle. Germline values: CDR1 SGHDN, CDR2 FVKESK. In nucleotides, the CDR3 is TGTGCCAGCAGCCGGGGGCTCGGAGGCCCGACGCACGTCCTGACTTTC. It translates to CASSRGLGGPTHVLTF. Combining the CDR3 with reference TRBV14 and TRBJ2-6 gives the whole variable domain EAGVTQFPSHSVIEKGQTVTLRCDPISGHDNLYWYRRVMGKEIKFLLHFVKESKQDESGMPNNRFLAERTGGTYSTLKVQPAELEDSGVYFCASSRGLGGPTHVLTFGAGSRLTVL.

This clone occurred once. The genes are TRBV15 and TRBJ2-3; 11 positions agree with TRBD1. Germline CDR1 LNHNV, CDR2 YYDKDF (reference sequence). This CDR3 is 17 amino acids long. The junction had 8 bases not matched to a gene; V was cut back by 1 base and J by 5 bases. CDR3 bases: TGTGCCACCAGCAGAGCCGGGGACAGGGGGATAGGAGATACGCAGTATTTT. Protein product: CATSRAGDRGIGDTQYF.

The chain carries TRBV19 and TRBJ2-7, with D perhaps matching TRBD2 (6 bases). The length of the CDR3 is 14 residues. Germline values: CDR1 LNHDA, CDR2 SQIVND (reference sequence). The V and J ends lost 5 bases and 2 bases respectively, with 13 bases between them. CDR3 loop: CASSLASDAYEQYF. CDR3 sequence (DNA): TGTGCCAGTAGTTTAGCTAGCGATGCCTACGAGCAGTACTTC.

The chain couples TRBV5-1 to TRBJ1-1; D is uncertain. Trimming shortened V by 2 bases and J by 1 base, and 6 bases separated the two germline ends. The CDR3 sequence is 13 residues long. Germline V CDR1 and CDR2: SGHRS, YFSETQ. Here the CDR3 reads CASSFQTNTEAFF. As DNA, the CDR3 is TGCGCCAGCAGCTTTCAGACGAACACTGAAGCTTTCTTT.

V and J are TRBV19 and TRBJ1-4, with 9 bases lining up with TRBD1. The CDR3 spans 16 residues. J was trimmed by 2 bases and V by 4 bases; bases with no gene match: 5. The germline V gene has CDR1 LNHDA and CDR2 SQIVND (reference sequence). The chain's CDR3 is CASSRDRDFTNEKLFF. CDR3 in DNA: TGTGCCAGTAGTAGGGACAGGGATTTCACTAATGAAAAACTGTTTTTT.

This chain uses TRBV7-2 with TRBJ1-3; tentatively, D is TRBD1 (6 bases). The CDR3 consists of 18 residues. Trimming removed 2 bases at V and 0 bases at J, with 17 bases between. Germline-derived CDR1 and CDR2 are SGHTA and FQGNSA. The CDR3 DNA reads as TGTGCCAGCAGCTTATACAGGGAGGTGATCTTCTCTGGAAACACCATATATTTT. Protein: CASSLYREVIFSGNTIYF.

The rearrangement uses TRBV7-8 and TRBJ2-7, with a weak D call TRBD1 (6 bases). The CDR3 runs to 14 residues. The germline V and J ends were trimmed by 0 bases and 3 bases, with 9 bases remaining between them. Germline lookup yields CDR1 SGHVS and CDR2 FQNEAQ. The CDR3 DNA reads TGTGCCAGCAGCTTAGCAGTCAGGGGCTACGAGCAGTACTTC. As protein: CASSLAVRGYEQYF. Full variable domain (missing parts from reference TRBV7-8 and TRBJ2-7): GAGVSQSPRYKVAKRGQDVALRCDPISGHVSLFWYQQALGQGPEFLTYFQNEAQLDKSGLPSDRFFAERPEGSVSTLKIQRTQQEDSAVYLCASSLAVRGYEQYFGPGTRLTVT.

This chain uses TRBV14 with TRBJ2-5; D perhaps matches TRBD2 (6 bases). CDR3 size: 15 residues. Germline V CDR1 and CDR2: SGHDN, FVKESK. The V end lost 1 base, the J end lost 0 bases, and 9 bases lay between the germline ends. The CDR3 DNA reads TGTGCCAGCAGCCAAGGGGGGGTCTACCAAGAGACCCAGTACTTC. It encodes CASSQGGVYQETQYF.

The V and J genes are TRBV7-3 and TRBJ2-5; 11 nucleotides match TRBD2. This CDR3 comprises 15 residues. Trimming at V came to 6 bases and at J to 5 bases, leaving 8 bases not matched to a gene. CDR1 is SGHTA and CDR2 is FQGTGA in the germline V gene. The CDR3 spells CASSRSGGASETQYF. CDR3 nucleotides: TGTGCCAGCAGTCGTAGCGGGGGGGCATCTGAGACCCAGTACTTC.

The CDR3 DNA reads as TGCGCCAGTCCCACTAATACCGGACGGATGAACACTGAAGCTTTCTTT. Its translation is CASPTNTGRMNTEAFF. The chain is built from TRBV5-1 and TRBJ1-1, with D unresolved. V was trimmed by 8 bases and J by 0 bases, leaving 20 bases between them. In germline, CDR1 is SGHRS, CDR2 YFSETQ. This CDR3 has 16 residues.

The chain links TRBV19 to TRBJ1-1, with D hard to call. CDR1 and CDR2 (germline): LNHDA, SQIVND (reference sequence). The V end was cut by 4 bases, the J end by 0 bases, with 6 bases between. The CDR3 is 13 amino acids. The CDR3 DNA sequence: TGTGCCAGTAGTAATGCGTTGAACACTGAAGCTTTCTTT. This translates into CASSNALNTEAFF.

The chain carries TRBV5-1 and TRBJ1-3; 8 bases match TRBD1. V lost 0 bases to trimming and J lost 4 bases; unmatched junction nucleotides: 6. From germline, CDR1 is SGHRS and CDR2 YFSETQ. CDR3 length: 16 residues. The DNA for the CDR3 is TGCGCCAGCAGCTTGGGGCAGGGGGCGCCCGGAAACACCATATATTTT. Residues: CASSLGQGAPGNTIYF.

This clone occurred once. This sequence joins TRBV7-9 and TRBJ2-7; TRBD1 matches 9 bases. Per germline, CDR1 SEHNR and CDR2 FQNEAQ (reference sequence). The length of the CDR3 is 15 residues. Trimming at V came to 4 bases and at J to 1 base, leaving 5 bases not matched to a gene. The CDR3 spells CASSWADRGSYEQYF. The CDR3 DNA follows: TGTGCCAGCAGCTGGGCGGACAGGGGATCCTACGAGCAGTACTTC.

The rearrangement uses TRBV24-1 and TRBJ2-7, with D hard to call. Germline CDR1 KGHDR, CDR2 SFDVKD. V lost 4 bases to trimming and J lost 5 bases, with 5 bases between them. The CDR3 has 11 residues. In nucleotides, the CDR3 is TGTGCCACCAGTGAAAGCAACGAGCAGTACTTC. The encoded protein is CATSESNEQYF.

This chain connects TRBV4-3 to TRBJ1-6, with D perhaps matching TRBD1 (6 bases). Trimming shortened V by 4 bases and J by 9 bases, and 16 bases separated the two germline ends. From germline, CDR1 is LGHNA and CDR2 YSLEER. There are 15 residues in the CDR3. CDR3 residues: CASSLETEGVSPLHF. The CDR3 DNA reads as TGCGCCAGCAGCCTCGAGACTGAGGGGGTTTCACCCCTCCACTTT.

In its sample, this clone was seen once. The chain is built from TRBV14 and TRBJ2-2; D remains unclear. The germline V gene encodes CDR1 SGHDN and CDR2 FVKESK. The ends were cut back, 1 base at V and 5 bases at J, with 8 bases in the middle. This CDR3 has 14 amino acids. The CDR3 DNA reads as TGTGCCAGCAGCCAAGTCGGGCCTACCGGGGAGCTGTTTTTT. Its translation: CASSQVGPTGELFF.

V is TRBV5-1 and J is TRBJ2-5, with D unresolved. Looked up from germline, CDR1 is SGHRS and CDR2 is YFSETQ. The CDR3 runs to 13 residues. Trimming shortened V by 8 bases and J by 3 bases, and 14 bases separated the two germline ends. This CDR3 is CARKDGREETQYF. CDR3 DNA sequence: TGCGCCAGGAAGGACGGAAGGGAAGAGACCCAGTACTTC.

The count of this clone is one. The V gene is TRBV7-3, the J gene TRBJ2-1; D is unclear. V was cut by 4 bases and J by 0 bases, with 7 bases left in between. The germline V gene encodes CDR1 SGHTA and CDR2 FQGTGA. This CDR3 contains 14 residues. CDR3 amino acids: CASSSGGSYNEQFF. The CDR3 DNA reads TGTGCCAGCAGCTCCGGTGGCTCCTACAATGAGCAGTTCTTC.

This chain links TRBV6-5 with TRBJ1-6; D gene ambiguous. The CDR3 totals 14 residues. Germline V CDR1 and CDR2: MNHEY, SVGAGI. The ends were cut back, 4 bases at V and 9 bases at J, with 13 bases in the middle. CDR3 bases: TGTGCCAGCAGTTCGGGCGTGAAGAGTTCACCCCTCCACTTT. Translating it yields CASSSGVKSSPLHF.

This clone has just one count. The germline gene is not matched at one end of the junction; a read error may be the cause. The V call is TRBV6-5, the J call TRBJ1-4; D remains unclear. The CDR3 totals 14 residues. The germline V gene encodes CDR1 MNHEY and CDR2 SVGAGI. The CDR3 DNA is TGTGCCAGCAGCTACTTCTCAACTAATGAAAAACTGTTTTTT. Its protein is CASSYFSTNEKLFF.

This chain joins TRBV30 and TRBJ2-1; D perhaps matches TRBD2 (6 bases). Trimming left V 4 bases short and J 7 bases short, with 14 bases between. The CDR3 covers 13 residues. The germline CDR1 and CDR2 sequences are GTSNPN and SVGIG (reference sequence). The DNA of the CDR3 is TGTGCCTGGAATAAGGGCGGGGAAAATGAGCAGTTCTTC. Amino acids: CAWNKGGENEQFF.